This T cell receptor (beta chain) was retrieved from a study of PD-L1 blockade in urothelial cancer. The wider study: About nine tenths of the roughly 30 patients comprised males who had bladder-origin urothelial cancer. Analyses were performed on blood at 3 weeks after treatment start (the second dose) and at 6 weeks.

The data were produced by immunoSEQ multiplex PCR, yet TCRdb's version contains in-frame clones alone and is incomplete. The sample consists of nearly 50,000 clones, 80% to 90% of them appearing once. Germline lookup yields CDR1 MNHEY and CDR2 SMNVEV (reference sequence). This CDR3 contains 14 residues. Trimming stripped 5 bases from V and 3 bases from J, with 10 bases between. Sample time point: peripheral blood 6 weeks after treatment start. The specimen was PBMCs, collected around atezolizumab (anti-PD-L1) treatment. The clonotype was recovered from a man in his 70s with urothelial cancer. The chain is built from TRBV27 and TRBJ2-2; D remains unclear. The CDR3 DNA sequence: TGTGCCAGCAGTATCAGTTTGGACACCGGGGAGCTGTTTTTT. This codes for CASSISLDTGELFF.